Each of the 32 T cell receptor beta chains below was sequenced from the same sample in a study of blood T cells in healthy people across ages. Together with a sample-barcoded 5' primer, a J-beta primer mix was included in a second PCR lasting about 6 to 11 cycles. From the 5' RACE reads, TCRdb called clonotypes with MiXCR, one entry per CDR3 protein. The sample lists about 1,500,000 distinct CDR3 sequences; about 43% were seen once. Sequenced material: blood. The receptors here all came from a woman aged 18-35 years in good health.

V gene TRBV7-9 combines with J gene TRBJ1-4; D possibly corresponds to TRBD1 (6 bases). Germline V lookup: CDR1 SEHNR, CDR2 FQNEAQ (reference sequence). This CDR3 is 18 amino acids long. The germline V and J ends were trimmed by 2 bases and 8 bases, with 24 bases remaining between them. Written as DNA, the CDR3 is TGTGCCAGCAGCTTACCGTCCAGGAAGGGGGGGGTCTTCGAAAAACTGTTTTTT. This gives the protein CASSLPSRKGGVFEKLFF.

In the case of this clonotype: A read error may produce the germline difference seen at one junction end. V is TRBV7-9 and J is TRBJ2-1; D gene uncertain. The CDR3 runs 11 residues. Germline loops: CDR1 SEHNR, CDR2 FQNEAQ (reference sequence). Here the CDR3 reads CYLGSYNEQFF. CDR3 DNA sequence: TGCTACCTAGGGTCCTACAATGAGCAGTTCTTC.

The chain recombines TRBV6-5 with TRBJ2-1, with 8 positions matching TRBD2. V lost 10 bases to trimming and J lost 10 bases; unmatched junction nucleotides: 15. This CDR3 is built from 14 residues. The V gene's germline CDR1 is MNHEY and CDR2 SVGAGI. In DNA, the CDR3 is TGTGCCACCCGGGGGGGTGGGATTAATTGGGAGCAGTTCTTC. Protein sequence: CATRGGGINWEQFF.

In this sample, this clonotype turned up a few times. The chain couples TRBV5-1 to TRBJ2-3, with D perhaps being TRBD1 or TRBD2 (6 bases each). In germline, CDR1 is SGHRS, CDR2 YFSETQ. The CDR3 has 14 residues. The V end lost 5 bases, the J end lost 1 base, and 11 bases lay between the germline ends. DNA for the CDR3: TGCGCCAGCAGTTGGGGGGCTGGCACAGATACGCAGTATTTT. It encodes CASSWGAGTDTQYF.

To note about this clonotype: Because the CDR3's place on the DNA is in doubt, the DNA is left out and the CDR3 is given as listed by TCRdb. The chain couples TRBV21-1 to TRBJ2-7; no check of the table's D call, TRBD1, against the DNA was made. TRBV21-1 is designated a pseudogene. Inclusive of both ends, the CDR3 amounts to 21 amino acids. CDR3: CASSKVWGHGNTRQTNYEQYF.

This chain uses TRBV18 with TRBJ2-5; TRBD2 is a possible D gene (5 bases). The CDR3 runs 15 residues. Trimming took off 3 bases at V and 3 bases at J, with 14 bases between the two ends. Germline CDR1 and CDR2: KGHSH and LQKENI. CDR3 DNA sequence: TGTGCCAGCTCACCGTCGTCTAGCCAAGAAGAGACCCAGTACTTC. It is translated as CASSPSSSQEETQYF.

The CDR3 DNA reads as TGCGCCAGCAGCCAGCAGGACAGGGGGGCAGAGACCCAGTACTTC. Translation gives CASSQQDRGAETQYF. The genes are TRBV4-1 and TRBJ2-5, with TRBD1 matching 10 bases. CDR1 MGHRA and CDR2 YSYEKL come from the germline V gene. CDR3 length: 15 amino acids. V was pared by 3 bases and J by 4 bases, with 5 bases of the junction left unmatched.

CDR3 in amino acids: CASSHRQGAVYEQYF. The CDR3 coding sequence is TGTGCCAGCTCACACAGACAGGGGGCCGTCTACGAGCAGTACTTC. The rearrangement links TRBV18 to TRBJ2-5, with 10 bases fitting TRBD1. With the DNA end fitting TRBJ2-7 better, the J assignment may be wrong. Germline V CDR1 and CDR2: KGHSH, LQKENI. The CDR3 runs to 15 residues.

This chain uses TRBV20-1 with TRBJ2-5, with 12 bases matching TRBD2. Germline V gives CDR1 DFQATT, CDR2 SNEGSKA (reference sequence). The V gene end was trimmed by 8 bases and the J gene end by 5 bases; junction bases not matched to a gene: 3. The CDR3 runs 12 residues. The CDR3 bases are TGCAGTTCAACTAGCGGGAGGGAGACCCAGTACTTC. It specifies CSSTSGRETQYF.

The gene calls are TRBV5-1 and TRBJ2-3, with 8 bases matching TRBD2. The ends lost 4 bases at V and 1 base at J; junction bases unmatched: 11. In germline, CDR1 is SGHRS, CDR2 YFSETQ. This CDR3 has 17 residues. This chain's CDR3 is CASSTSGGTPGTDTQYF. As DNA, the CDR3 is TGCGCCAGCAGCACAAGCGGGGGCACCCCCGGCACAGATACGCAGTATTTT.

V usage is TRBV3-1 and J usage is TRBJ2-4; D is possibly TRBD1 or TRBD2 (6 bases each). CDR3 length equals 16 residues. Trimming removed 1 base from V and 6 bases from J, with 16 bases in between. Germline V gene data show CDR1 as LGHDT and CDR2 as YNNKEL (reference sequence). CDR3 DNA sequence: TGTGCCAGCAGCCAAGGAGGACGGGGGCCTGGAAACATTCAGTACTTC. It codes for CASSQGGRGPGNIQYF.

In this sample, this clonotype turned up a few times. The rearrangement joins TRBV5-1 to TRBJ2-1; D is possibly TRBD2 (6 bases). Trimming took off 0 bases at V and 4 bases at J, with 14 bases between the two ends. Germline V gene sequence: CDR1 SGHRS, CDR2 YFSETQ. This CDR3 comprises 16 residues. The CDR3 here is CASSLDVGRVYNEQFF. CDR3 sequence (DNA): TGCGCCAGCAGCTTGGATGTCGGGAGAGTATACAATGAGCAGTTCTTC.

V and J are TRBV21-1 and TRBJ1-4; the DNA was not used to check the table's D call, TRBD1. TRBV21-1 is a listed pseudogene. The CDR3 is 16 residues long. The CDR3 DNA reads as TGTGCCAGCGATCTCACCCGGACAGGGATAAATGAAAAACTGTTTTTT. Amino acid sequence: CASDLTRTGINEKLFF.

The CDR3 is CATSREPRPNEQFF. The CDR3 coding sequence is TGTGCCACCAGCAGAGAGCCTAGACCGAATGAGCAGTTCTTC. The rearrangement joins TRBV15 to TRBJ2-1, with D unresolved. Deletions cut 0 bases from V and 7 bases from J, with 10 bases between. Germline CDR1 reads LNHNV; CDR2 reads YYDKDF (reference sequence). The CDR3 is made up of 14 amino acids.

This clonotype was counted once. V usage is TRBV24-1 and J usage is TRBJ2-2; perhaps TRBD1 as D (6 bases). Between the trimmed V and J ends, which lost 2 bases and 2 bases, there was a span of 11 bases. The CDR3 has 16 residues. Germline CDR1 KGHDR, CDR2 SFDVKD. This CDR3 is CATSDSRTANTGELFF. Written as DNA, the CDR3 is TGTGCCACCAGTGATTCCCGGACAGCAAACACCGGGGAGCTGTTTTTT.

This clonotype was seen only a few times. The chain couples TRBV10-3 to TRBJ2-3; TRBD1 is a possible D gene (5 bases). With 4 bases removed from V and 2 bases from J, the gap between germline ends came to 16 bases. Germline V gene data show CDR1 as ENHRY and CDR2 as SYGVKD. The CDR3 extends over 16 amino acids. CDR3 sequence reads: CAISVNTGGSTDTQYF. CDR3 DNA sequence: TGTGCCATCAGTGTTAATACAGGTGGTTCCACAGATACGCAGTATTTT.

This rearrangement joins TRBV7-9 to TRBJ1-1; D gene ambiguous. The CDR3 is 13 amino acids. V dropped 9 bases and J dropped 1 base, with 12 bases sitting between them. The germline V gene has CDR1 SEHNR and CDR2 FQNEAQ (reference sequence). CDR3 loop: CASRGPANTEAFF. CDR3 sequence (DNA): TGTGCCAGTCGGGGTCCAGCGAACACTGAAGCTTTCTTT.

The V call is TRBV28, the J call TRBJ2-3, with 7 bases lining up with TRBD1. V dropped 4 bases and J dropped 2; count of bases not matched to a gene: 3. There are 14 residues in the CDR3. Germline V lookup: CDR1 MDHEN, CDR2 SYDVKM. The CDR3 DNA sequence: TGTGCCAGCAGTTCAGGGACAGCCACAGATACGCAGTATTTT. Translation: CASSSGTATDTQYF.

The J gene is TRBJ2-7, the V gene TRBV2; weak D call: TRBD2 (5 bases). Germline-derived CDR1 and CDR2 are SNHLY and FYNNEI. V was trimmed by 6 bases and J by 7 bases, leaving 16 bases between them. This CDR3 is 13 amino acids long. As DNA, the CDR3 is TGTGCCAGCAGCCGAGCGGTAACGGGGGAGCAGTACTTC. It codes for CASSRAVTGEQYF. Based on the CDR3 plus reference TRBV2 and TRBJ2-7, the full variable domain is EPEVTQTPSHQVTQMGQEVILRCVPISNHLYFYWYRQILGQKVEFLVSFYNNEISEKSEIFDDQFSVERPDGSNFTLKIRSTKLEDSAMYFCASSRAVTGEQYFGPGTRLTVT.

This clonotype was counted only a few times. The rearrangement joins TRBV7-9 to TRBJ2-3; D not resolved. Germline V gene sequence: CDR1 SEHNR, CDR2 FQNEAQ (reference sequence). The CDR3 sequence is 12 residues long. Trimming pared 5 bases from V and 8 bases from J, leaving 11 bases between. CDR3 sequence reads: CASSPQSSTQYF. The CDR3 DNA is TGTGCCAGCAGCCCCCAGTCGAGTACGCAGTATTTT.

This clonotype was counted a single time. This rearrangement joins TRBV6-5 to TRBJ2-7; D perhaps matches TRBD1 (6 bases). Germline loops: CDR1 MNHEY, CDR2 SVGAGI. CDR3 length: 14 amino acids. V was cut by 6 bases and J by 0 bases, with 12 bases left in between. CDR3 DNA: TGTGCCAGCAGACCCCGGACAGACTCCTACGAGCAGTACTTC. Its protein product is CASRPRTDSYEQYF.

This chain connects TRBV6-5 to TRBJ2-1; the D gene is possibly TRBD1 (6 bases). The germline V and J ends were trimmed by 1 base and 8 bases, with 21 bases remaining between them. The CDR3 is 17 residues long. Germline V lookup: CDR1 MNHEY, CDR2 SVGAGI. This CDR3 reads CASSYFLPTGHFDEQFF. CDR3 in DNA: TGTGCCAGCAGTTACTTCCTACCAACGGGACATTTCGATGAGCAGTTCTTC.

This clonotype was counted between two and nine times. V gene TRBV7-9 combines with J gene TRBJ1-2; maybe TRBD1 (5 bases). CDR1 and CDR2 (germline): SEHNR, FQNEAQ (reference sequence). The V end lost 6 bases, the J end lost 2 bases, and 10 bases lay between the germline ends. This CDR3 spans 13 amino acids. The CDR3 loop is CASSHGTNYGYTF. The CDR3 DNA follows: TGTGCCAGCAGTCATGGGACGAACTATGGCTACACCTTC.

The V call is TRBV5-5, the J call TRBJ1-2; 10 bases are shared with TRBD1. The V gene's germline CDR1 is SGHKS and CDR2 YYEKEE (reference sequence). This CDR3 contains 13 residues. V shed 4 bases, J shed 6 bases, and the junction held 3 bases outside the gene matches. The CDR3 DNA reads as TGTGCCAGCAGCCACGGGACAGGGGATGGCTACACCTTC. Its protein product is CASSHGTGDGYTF.

V is TRBV20-1 and J is TRBJ2-2; D may match TRBD1 or TRBD2 (6 bases each). CDR1 and CDR2 (germline): DFQATT, SNEGSKA (reference sequence). The CDR3 has 13 amino acids. Between the trimmed V and J ends, which lost 3 bases and 5 bases, there was a span of 10 bases. CDR3 protein: CSASKGGTGELFF. For the CDR3, the DNA is TGCAGTGCTAGTAAGGGGGGTACCGGGGAGCTGTTTTTT.

The chain couples TRBV7-2 to TRBJ1-2; tentatively, D is TRBD1 (6 bases). Germline V gene lookup returns CDR1 SGHTA and CDR2 FQGNSA. The CDR3 is 14 residues long. V lost 5 bases to trimming and J lost 2 bases, with 12 bases between them. The CDR3 nucleotides read TGTGCCAGCAGCCAACAACAGGGAAACTATGGCTACACCTTC. Translating it yields CASSQQQGNYGYTF.

The sample holds a few counts of this clonotype. J is TRBJ2-1 and V is TRBV7-6; D call uncertain. The CDR3 has 15 residues. The germline CDR1 and CDR2 sequences are SGHVS and FNYEAQ. Trimming removed 4 bases at V and 1 base at J, with 11 bases between. CDR3 sequence: CASSSHWASYNEQFF. CDR3 in DNA: TGTGCCAGCAGCTCACACTGGGCTTCCTACAATGAGCAGTTCTTC.

The chain joins TRBV7-8 to TRBJ2-2; D is uncertain. Germline CDR1 is SGHVS and CDR2 is FQNEAQ. The CDR3 has 16 amino acids. Trimming took 2 bases from V and 2 from J, leaving 12 bases between them. The CDR3 nucleotides are TGTGCCAGCAGCTTAATGGCAGACCTAAACACCGGGGAGCTGTTTTTT. Its translation is CASSLMADLNTGELFF.

This sequence joins TRBV7-6 and TRBJ2-7; D uncertain. V lost 2 bases and J lost 3, with 17 bases in between. CDR3 size: 16 residues. Germline V gene sequence: CDR1 SGHVS, CDR2 FNYEAQ. The CDR3 DNA follows: TGTGCCAGCAGCTTAAGAGTAGCTACACAGATCTACGAGCAGTACTTC. This translates into CASSLRVATQIYEQYF.

The CDR3 DNA is TGCAGTGCTAGAGATTCAGGACAACCATCTGGAAACACCATATATTTT. Protein sequence: CSARDSGQPSGNTIYF. The chain links TRBV20-1 to TRBJ1-3, with D possibly TRBD1 on 5 matching bases. V gave up 0 bases and J gave up 1 base, with 13 bases separating them. The CDR3 is 16 amino acids. Germline CDR1 DFQATT, CDR2 SNEGSKA (reference sequence).

V usage is TRBV5-6 and J usage is TRBJ2-7, with a possible D match to TRBD1 (6 bases). The CDR3 totals 15 residues. The germline CDR1 and CDR2 sequences are SGHDT and YYEEEE. V lost 4 bases and J 0 bases, leaving 14 bases between the germline ends. The CDR3 sequence is CASSALDRSSYEQYF. Written as DNA, the CDR3 is TGTGCCAGCAGCGCTCTCGACAGGAGCTCCTACGAGCAGTACTTC. The entire variable domain, with the rest obtained from reference TRBV5-6 and TRBJ2-7, is as follows: DAGVTQSPTHLIKTRGQQVTLRCSPKSGHDTVSWYQQALGQGPQFIFQYYEEEERQRGNFPDRFSGHQFPNYSSELNVNALLLGDSALYLCASSALDRSSYEQYFGPGTRLTVT.

This clonotype was counted a few times. The genes are TRBV6-5 and TRBJ2-3; D perhaps matches TRBD2 (6 bases). V was pared by 6 bases and J by 2 bases, with 9 bases between. CDR3 length: 13 residues. CDR1 and CDR2 from the germline V gene are MNHEY and SVGAGI. The CDR3 spells CASSWGVTDTQYF. CDR3 coding DNA: TGTGCCAGCAGCTGGGGGGTCACAGATACGCAGTATTTT.